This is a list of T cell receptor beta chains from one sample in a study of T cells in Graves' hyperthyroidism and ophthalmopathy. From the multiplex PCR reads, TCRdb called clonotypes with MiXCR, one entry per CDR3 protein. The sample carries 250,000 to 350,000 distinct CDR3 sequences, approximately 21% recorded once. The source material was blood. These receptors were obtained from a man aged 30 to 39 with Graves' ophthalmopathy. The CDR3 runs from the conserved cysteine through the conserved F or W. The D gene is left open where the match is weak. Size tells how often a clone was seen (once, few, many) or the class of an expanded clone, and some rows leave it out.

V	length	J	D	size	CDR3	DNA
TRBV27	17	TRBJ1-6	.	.	CASSVRQRSSYNSPLHF	TGTGCCAGCAGTGTACGACAGCGGAGCTCCTATAATTCACCCCTCCACTTT
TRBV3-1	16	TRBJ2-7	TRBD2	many	CASSQDVAGGPYEQYF	TGTGCCAGCAGCCAAGATGTAGCGGGAGGGCCCTACGAGCAGTACTTC
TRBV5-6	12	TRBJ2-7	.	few	CASSLMSYEQYF	TGTGCCAGCAGCTTGATGTCCTACGAGCAGTACTTC
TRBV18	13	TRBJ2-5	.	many	CASSPGAQETQYF	TGTGCCAGCTCACCGGGGGCCCAAGAGACCCAGTACTTC
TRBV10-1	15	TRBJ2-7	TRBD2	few	CASTPRGLARYEQYF	TGCGCCAGCACTCCCCGGGGACTAGCCAGGTACGAGCAGTACTTC
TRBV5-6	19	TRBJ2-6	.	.	CASSPGTDLYISGANVLTF	TGTGCCAGCAGCCCAGGGACCGACCTCTACATCTCTGGGGCCAACGTCCTGACTTTC
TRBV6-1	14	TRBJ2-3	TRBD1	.	CASRDRVRTDTQYF	TGTGCCAGCAGGGACAGGGTGAGAACAGATACGCAGTATTTT
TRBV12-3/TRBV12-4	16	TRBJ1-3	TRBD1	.	CASSLPDRRSGNTIYF	TGTGCCAGCAGTTTACCGGACAGGCGGTCTGGAAACACCATATATTTT
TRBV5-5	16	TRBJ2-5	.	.	CASSTSLGAGQETQYF	TGTGCCAGCAGCACCTCCCTTGGGGCAGGGCAAGAGACCCAGTACTTC
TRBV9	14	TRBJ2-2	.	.	CASSPAGGVGELFF	TGTGCCAGCAGCCCGGCCGGGGGAGTCGGGGAGCTGTTTTTT
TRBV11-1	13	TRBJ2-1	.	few	CASSIPPRREQFF	TGTGCCAGTAGTATCCCTCCCAGGCGCGAGCAGTTCTTC
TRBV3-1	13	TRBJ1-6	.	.	CASSQDPGSPLHF	TGTGCCAGCAGCCAAGATCCGGGGTCACCCCTCCACTTT
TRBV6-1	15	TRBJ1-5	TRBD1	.	CASSNDRGDNQPQHF	TGTGCCAGCAGTAACGACAGGGGCGACAATCAGCCCCAGCATTTT
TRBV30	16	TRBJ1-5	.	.	CAWSVGGGPSNQPQHF	TGTGCCTGGAGTGTAGGGGGGGGGCCAAGCAATCAGCCCCAGCATTTT
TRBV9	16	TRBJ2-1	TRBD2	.	CASSVGIAGGTNEQFF	TGTGCCAGCAGCGTAGGTATAGCGGGAGGGACCAATGAGCAGTTCTTC
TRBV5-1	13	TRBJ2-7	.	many	CASSLWGSYEQYF	TGCGCCAGCAGCCTATGGGGAAGCTACGAGCAGTACTTC
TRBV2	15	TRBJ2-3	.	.	CASSSVLPGTDTQYF	TGTGCTAGCAGCTCGGTCCTTCCCGGGACAGATACGCAGTATTTT
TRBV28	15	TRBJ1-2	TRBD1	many	CASSRTGAPYYGYTF	TGTGCCAGCAGTCGAACAGGGGCCCCCTACTACGGCTACACCTTC
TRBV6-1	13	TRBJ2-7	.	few	CASSEGWLKEQYF	TGTGCCAGCAGTGAAGGTTGGCTGAAAGAGCAGTACTTC
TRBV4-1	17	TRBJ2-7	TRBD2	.	CASSQPTSGRAGYEQYF	TGCGCCAGCAGCCAACCGACTAGCGGGAGGGCTGGGTACGAGCAGTACTTC
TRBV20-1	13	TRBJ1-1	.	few	CSARDVTYTEAFF	TGCAGTGCTAGAGATGTCACGTACACTGAAGCTTTCTTT
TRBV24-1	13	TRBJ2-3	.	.	CATAEEETDTQYF	TGTGCCACCGCTGAGGAAGAAACAGATACGCAGTATTTT
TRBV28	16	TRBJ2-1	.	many	CASSQGPKGAYNEQFF	TGTGCCAGCAGTCAGGGACCTAAGGGGGCCTACAATGAGCAGTTCTTC
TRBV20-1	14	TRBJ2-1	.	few	CSAREVAGIDEQFF	TGCAGTGCTAGAGAGGTGGCAGGGATCGATGAGCAGTTCTTC
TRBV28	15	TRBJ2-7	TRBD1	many	CASSNGDRISYEQYF	TGTGCCAGCTCCAACGGGGACAGGATTTCCTACGAGCAGTACTTC
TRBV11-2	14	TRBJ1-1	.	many	CASSRKAGNTEAFF	TGTGCCAGCAGCCGAAAAGCGGGGAACACTGAAGCTTTCTTT
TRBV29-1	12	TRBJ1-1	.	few	CSVESSGSEAFF	TGCAGCGTTGAATCTTCCGGTTCTGAAGCTTTCTTT
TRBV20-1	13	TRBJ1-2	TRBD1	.	CSATRTGERGYTF	TGCAGTGCTACTCGGACAGGGGAACGAGGCTACACCTTC
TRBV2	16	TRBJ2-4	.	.	CASSEEGRGGKNIQYF	TGTGCCAGCAGTGAAGAGGGCAGGGGAGGCAAAAACATTCAGTACTTC
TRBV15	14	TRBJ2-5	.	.	CATSRVARQETQYF	TGTGCCACCAGCAGAGTCGCGCGGCAAGAGACCCAGTACTTC
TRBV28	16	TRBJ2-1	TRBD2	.	CASSLRLAGGPNEQFF	TGTGCCAGCAGTTTAAGACTAGCGGGAGGGCCCAATGAGCAGTTCTTC
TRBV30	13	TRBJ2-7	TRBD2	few	CAWSHGGLHEQYF	TGTGCCTGGAGCCACGGGGGGTTACACGAGCAGTACTTC